The 9 T cell receptor beta chains below all came from one sample that was sequenced in a study of control samples from healthy donors and cancer patients. Produced via immunoSEQ multiplex PCR; TCRdb's table is partial and in-frame only. The sample holds around 200,000 clones, about 93% seen once. Sequences were obtained from blood. Every receptor here comes from a man aged 45 to 65 in good health.

J is TRBJ1-5 and V is TRBV5-5; D call uncertain. Trimming took 0 bases from V and 0 from J, leaving 7 bases between them. The CDR3 consists of 15 residues. The germline V gene has CDR1 SGHKS and CDR2 YYEKEE (reference sequence). CDR3 DNA sequence: TGTGCCAGCAGCTTGGAAGTTTATAGCAATCAGCCCCAGCATTTT. It codes for CASSLEVYSNQPQHF. Together with reference TRBV5-5 and TRBJ1-5, the CDR3 gives the full variable domain: DAGVTQSPTHLIKTRGQQVTLRCSPISGHKSVSWYQQVLGQGPQFIFQYYEKEERGRGNFPDRFSARQFPNYSSELNVNALLLGDSALYLCASSLEVYSNQPQHFGDGTRLSIL.

The chain joins TRBV19 to TRBJ2-2; 8 bases are a match to TRBD1. V gave up 1 base and J gave up 4 bases; unmatched junction bases: 8. Germline lookup yields CDR1 LNHDA and CDR2 SQIVND (reference sequence). The CDR3 sequence is 17 residues long. The CDR3 nucleotides are TGTGCCAGTAGTATAGCGGCGCAGGGGGCGCGCACCGGGGAGCTGTTTTTT. Protein product: CASSIAAQGARTGELFF.

The CDR3 DNA reads TGCGCCAGCAGTCCCTTCGGACAGGGCGAGACCCAGTACTTC. Translation: CASSPFGQGETQYF. The gene calls are TRBV5-1 and TRBJ2-5; TRBD1 matches 8 bases. The CDR3 is made up of 14 amino acids. Germline loops: CDR1 SGHRS, CDR2 YFSETQ. J lost 5 bases, V lost 5 bases, and 8 bases had no gene match.

The rearrangement joins TRBV14 to TRBJ2-1; no clear D gene. The CDR3 runs to 15 residues. V was cut by 3 bases and J by 0 bases, with 9 bases left in between. Germline V gene data show CDR1 as SGHDN and CDR2 as FVKESK. CDR3 residues: CASSHPELSYNEQFF. DNA for the CDR3: TGTGCCAGCAGCCATCCAGAGCTCTCCTACAATGAGCAGTTCTTC.

The chain couples TRBV5-6 to TRBJ1-1, with D perhaps TRBD1 (6 bases). Trimming removed 0 bases from V and 9 bases from J, with 12 bases in between. The CDR3 sequence is 13 residues long. Germline-derived CDR1 and CDR2 are SGHDT and YYEEEE. The CDR3 loop is CASSLVGAFQAFF. The CDR3 DNA reads as TGTGCCAGCAGCTTGGTGGGGGCCTTTCAAGCTTTCTTT.

CDR3 amino acids: CATSGRNTGELFF. The CDR3 DNA reads TGTGCCACCAGTGGCAGGAACACCGGGGAGCTGTTTTTT. The rearrangement uses TRBV24-1 and TRBJ2-2; D not resolved. CDR3 length: 13 residues. Per the germline V gene, CDR1 is KGHDR and CDR2 is SFDVKD. V was pared by 5 bases and J by 1 base, with 4 bases between.

This chain joins TRBV3-1 (or the pseudogene TRBV3-2) and TRBJ1-1; D is uncertain. Germline CDR1 and CDR2: LGHDT and YNNKEL (reference sequence). The V end was cut by 3 bases, the J end by 10 bases, with 9 bases between. This CDR3 is 11 amino acids long. For the CDR3, the DNA is TGTGCCAGCAGCCAGGCTGGTACAGCTTTCTTT. It is translated as CASSQAGTAFF.

In its sample, this clone was seen once. The CDR3 DNA is TGTGCCAGCAGGGTCGGGGGGGCCTCCTACAATGAGCAGTTCTTC. It translates to CASRVGGASYNEQFF. The gene calls are TRBV7-8 and TRBJ2-1, with 8 bases matching TRBD2. The CDR3 is 15 amino acids. J gave up 0 bases and V 6 bases, and 4 bases lay outside the gene matches. Germline values: CDR1 SGHVS, CDR2 FQNEAQ.

The chain combines TRBV2 with TRBJ2-1; D is uncertain. This CDR3 has 13 residues. Germline loops: CDR1 SNHLY, CDR2 FYNNEI. Trimming took 7 bases from V and 6 from J, leaving 13 bases between them. Here the CDR3 DNA reads TGTGCCAGCATCCCGAGCCGCATCAATGAGCAGTTCTTC. Its protein is CASIPSRINEQFF.